This T cell receptor (beta chain) stems from a study of tissue T cells after allogeneic stem cell transplantation. Whole-study findings and limits: The study did not identify alloreactive or antigen-specific tissue TCRs, and some clones might be persisting host cells.

The data were produced by immunoSEQ multiplex PCR, yet TCRdb's version contains in-frame clones alone and is incomplete. The sample contains around 40,000 clones, roughly 92% of which appear only once. As concerns this clone: Its antigen is not identified.

This CDR3 region has 18 residues. V lost 6 bases and J lost 0, with 24 bases in between. CDR1 is MDHEN, CDR2 SYDVKM, per germline. The gene calls are TRBV28 and TRBJ2-7; D perhaps matches TRBD2 (6 bases). The sample here was blood, taken before transplantation. This sequence was found in a woman between 40 and 69 years old who later had graft-versus-host disease after an allogeneic stem cell transplant. CDR3: CASSPLTWGTGDSYEQYF. CDR3 nucleotides: TGTGCCAGCAGCCCTCTAACTTGGGGTACGGGAGACTCCTACGAGCAGTACTTC.